This TCR beta chain was captured in a study of cytomegalovirus exposure and HLA in healthy donors. Study outcomes and limitations: Usually a TCR sequence was rare, but some public TCRs were found in many donors. Some TCR beta chains (more than 150 of them) were listed as cytomegalovirus-associated. A few CMV-associated chains proved CMV antigen-specific in vitro.

TCRdb's table, derived via immunoSEQ multiplex PCR, lists solely in-frame clones and lacks some. The table lists around 230,000 clones, around 86% of them singletons. The donors were members of the validation cohort, which comprised roughly 120 subjects and was separate from the first cohort of 666 subjects. V was shortened by 0 bases and J by 6 bases, with 9 bases between the two germline ends. The CDR3 contains 13 residues. Per the germline V gene, CDR1 is LNHNV and CDR2 is YYDKDF (reference sequence). About this clone itself: Its matching antigen is unknown.

The V and J genes are TRBV15 and TRBJ2-7; D might be TRBD2 (5 bases). The sample taken for sequencing was PBMCs. The TCR comes from a woman in her twenties or thirties in good health and CMV-seropositive. The CDR3 region is CATSRDFGIEQYF. CDR3 DNA: TGTGCCACCAGCAGAGATTTCGGGATCGAGCAGTACTTC.